The clone carrying this T cell receptor beta chain was seen many times. Source material for naive CD8 libraries was roughly 20,000 to 1,100,000 sorted cells, with 10%, 30% or 50% RNA. Sorting was used to obtain naive CD8 T cells (CD8+CD4-CCR7+CD45RA+). The data are from a study of molecular identifiers for immune sequencing clone quantification. V shed 4 bases and J 1 base; nucleotides not matched to a gene: 3. The length of the CDR3 is 16 residues. Germline V gives CDR1 KGHDR, CDR2 SFDVKD. TCRdb passed the PCR reads through MiXCR, listing each CDR3 protein once. The top ten hold under 0.85% of the sample, which has 400,000 to 600,000 distinct CDR3 sequences, around 21% seen once.

The gene calls are TRBV24-1 and TRBJ2-3; 11 bases align to TRBD2. The sequenced material came from naive CD8+ T cells from blood, with Jurkat cell RNA spiked in. Subset in this sample: FACS-sorted CD8+CD4-CCR7+CD45RA+ naive T cells. The sequence was collected from a human donor in good health. Some libraries in this study had Jurkat cell RNA spiked in. CDR3 loop: CATSDLLAGGTDTQYF. The CDR3 DNA reads TGTGCCACCAGTGACCTACTAGCGGGAGGCACAGATACGCAGTATTTT.